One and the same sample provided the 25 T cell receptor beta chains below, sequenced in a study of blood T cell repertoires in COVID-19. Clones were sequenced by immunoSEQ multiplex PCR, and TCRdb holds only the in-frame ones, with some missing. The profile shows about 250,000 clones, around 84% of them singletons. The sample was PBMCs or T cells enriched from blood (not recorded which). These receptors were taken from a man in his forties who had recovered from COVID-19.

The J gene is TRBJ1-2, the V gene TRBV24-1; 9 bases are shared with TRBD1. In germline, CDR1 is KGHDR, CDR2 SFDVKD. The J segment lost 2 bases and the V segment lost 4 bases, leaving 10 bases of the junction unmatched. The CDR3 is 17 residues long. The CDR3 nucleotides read TGTGCCACCAGTGACCCGCGGACAGGGGAGCCCAACTATGGCTACACCTTC. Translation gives CATSDPRTGEPNYGYTF.

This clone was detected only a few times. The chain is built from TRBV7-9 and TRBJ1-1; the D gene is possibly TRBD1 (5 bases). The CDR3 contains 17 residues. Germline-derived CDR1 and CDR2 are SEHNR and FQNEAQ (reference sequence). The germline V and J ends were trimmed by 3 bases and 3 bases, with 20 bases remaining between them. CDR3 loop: CASSFPLGGSGDTEAFF. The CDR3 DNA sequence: TGTGCCAGCAGCTTTCCCCTGGGTGGTTCGGGGGACACTGAAGCTTTCTTT.

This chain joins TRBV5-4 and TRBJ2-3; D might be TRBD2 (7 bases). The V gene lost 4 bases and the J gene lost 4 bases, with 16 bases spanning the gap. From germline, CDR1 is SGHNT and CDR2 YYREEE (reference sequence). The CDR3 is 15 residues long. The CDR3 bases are TGTGCCAGCAGCAACGGGGGGCATGCCGCAGATACGCAGTATTTT. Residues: CASSNGGHAADTQYF.

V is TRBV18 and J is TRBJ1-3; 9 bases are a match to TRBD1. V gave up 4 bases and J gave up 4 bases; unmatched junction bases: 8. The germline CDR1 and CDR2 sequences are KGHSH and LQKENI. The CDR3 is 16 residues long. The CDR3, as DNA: TGTGCCAGCTCACTACAGGGGGCCCAAACCGGAAACACCATATATTTT. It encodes CASSLQGAQTGNTIYF.

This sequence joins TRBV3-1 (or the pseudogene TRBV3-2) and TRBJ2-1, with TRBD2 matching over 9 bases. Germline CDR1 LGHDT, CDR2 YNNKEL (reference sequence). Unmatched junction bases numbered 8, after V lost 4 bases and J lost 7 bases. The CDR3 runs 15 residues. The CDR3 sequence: CASSPSGNIRNEQFF. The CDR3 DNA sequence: TGTGCCAGCAGCCCTAGCGGGAACATCCGAAATGAGCAGTTCTTC.

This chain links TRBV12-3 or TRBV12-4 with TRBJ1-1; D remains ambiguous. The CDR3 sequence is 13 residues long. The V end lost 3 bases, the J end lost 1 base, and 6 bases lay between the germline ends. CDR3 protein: CASSFTENTEAFF. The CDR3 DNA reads TGTGCCAGCAGTTTTACAGAGAACACTGAAGCTTTCTTT.

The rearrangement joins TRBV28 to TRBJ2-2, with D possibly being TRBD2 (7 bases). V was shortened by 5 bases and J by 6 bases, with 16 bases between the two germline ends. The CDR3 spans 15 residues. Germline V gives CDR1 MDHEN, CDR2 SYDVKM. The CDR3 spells CASSIGGGPSGELFF. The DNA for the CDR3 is TGTGCCAGCAGTATAGGGGGGGGGCCCTCCGGGGAGCTGTTTTTT.

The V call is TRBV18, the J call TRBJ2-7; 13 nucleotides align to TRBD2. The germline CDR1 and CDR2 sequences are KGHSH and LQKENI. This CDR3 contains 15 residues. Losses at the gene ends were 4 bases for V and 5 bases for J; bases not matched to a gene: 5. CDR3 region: CASSRGLAGENEQYF. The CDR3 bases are TGTGCCAGCTCACGAGGACTAGCGGGAGAAAACGAGCAGTACTTC.

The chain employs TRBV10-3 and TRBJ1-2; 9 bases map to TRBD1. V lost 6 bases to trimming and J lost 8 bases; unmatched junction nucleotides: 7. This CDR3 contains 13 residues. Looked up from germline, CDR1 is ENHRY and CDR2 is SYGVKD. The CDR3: CAISQGQGMGYTF. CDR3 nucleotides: TGTGCCATCAGCCAGGGACAGGGTATGGGCTACACCTTC.

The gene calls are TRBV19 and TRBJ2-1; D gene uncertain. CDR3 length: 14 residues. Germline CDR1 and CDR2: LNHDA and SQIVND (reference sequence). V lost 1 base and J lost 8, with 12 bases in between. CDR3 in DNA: TGTGCCAGTAGTATAGGTCTGGGCCGCTATGAGCAGTTCTTC. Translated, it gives CASSIGLGRYEQFF. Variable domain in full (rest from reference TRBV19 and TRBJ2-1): DGGITQSPKYLFRKEGQNVTLSCEQNLNHDAMYWYRQDPGQGLRLIYYSQIVNDFQKGDIAEGYSVSREKKESFPLTVTSAQKNPTAFYLCASSIGLGRYEQFFGPGTRLTVL.

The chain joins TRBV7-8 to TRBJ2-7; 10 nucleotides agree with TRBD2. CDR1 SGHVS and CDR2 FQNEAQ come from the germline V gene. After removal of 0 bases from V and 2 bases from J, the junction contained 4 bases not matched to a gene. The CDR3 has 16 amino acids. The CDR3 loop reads CASSLAWSGRAYEQYF. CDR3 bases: TGTGCCAGCAGCTTAGCATGGAGCGGGAGGGCCTACGAGCAGTACTTC. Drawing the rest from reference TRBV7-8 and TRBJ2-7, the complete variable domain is GAGVSQSPRYKVAKRGQDVALRCDPISGHVSLFWYQQALGQGPEFLTYFQNEAQLDKSGLPSDRFFAERPEGSVSTLKIQRTQQEDSAVYLCASSLAWSGRAYEQYFGPGTRLTVT.

This CDR3 reads CATSRDLGQSYEQYF. CDR3 in DNA: TGTGCCACCAGCAGAGATTTGGGGCAGAGCTACGAGCAGTACTTC. The chain carries TRBV15 and TRBJ2-7, with D maybe TRBD1 (5 bases). Per germline, CDR1 LNHNV and CDR2 YYDKDF (reference sequence). The CDR3 has 15 amino acids. The V end lost 0 bases, the J end lost 3 bases, and 12 bases lay between the germline ends.

The CDR3 reads CASSLASGTLYNEQFF. CDR3 nucleotides: TGTGCCAGCAGCTTGGCCTCCGGGACTCTCTACAATGAGCAGTTCTTC. This chain connects TRBV7-6 to TRBJ2-1; possibly TRBD2 for D (6 bases). Germline CDR1 SGHVS, CDR2 FNYEAQ. The V end lost 3 bases, the J end lost 3 bases, and 15 bases lay between the germline ends. This CDR3 is built from 16 residues.

The CDR3 loop reads CASSPQPRVDTGELFF. The DNA of the CDR3 is TGCGCCAGCAGCCCCCAGCCCCGGGTAGACACCGGGGAGCTGTTTTTT. The chain uses TRBV5-1 and TRBJ2-2; D is uncertain. The CDR3 totals 16 residues. Trimming removed 4 bases from V and 3 bases from J, with 16 bases in between. Germline V lookup: CDR1 SGHRS, CDR2 YFSETQ. The full variable domain, with the rest looked up from reference TRBV5-1 and TRBJ2-2, is KAGVTQTPRYLIKTRGQQVTLSCSPISGHRSVSWYQQTPGQGLQFLFEYFSETQRNKGNFPGRFSGRQFSNSRSEMNVSTLELGDSALYLCASSPQPRVDTGELFFGEGSRLTVL.

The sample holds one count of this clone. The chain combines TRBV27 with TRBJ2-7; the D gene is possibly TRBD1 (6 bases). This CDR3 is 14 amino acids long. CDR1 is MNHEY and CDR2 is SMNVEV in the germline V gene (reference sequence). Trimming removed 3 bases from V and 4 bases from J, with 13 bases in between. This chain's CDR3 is CASSFGRGAYEQYF. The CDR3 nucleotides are TGTGCCAGCAGTTTCGGCAGGGGAGCGTACGAGCAGTACTTC.

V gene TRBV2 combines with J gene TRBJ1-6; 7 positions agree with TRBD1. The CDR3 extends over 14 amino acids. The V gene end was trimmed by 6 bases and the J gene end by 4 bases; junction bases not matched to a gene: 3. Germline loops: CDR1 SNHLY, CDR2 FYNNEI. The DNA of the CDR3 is TGTGCCAGCAGGGGACAGTCTTATAATTCACCCCTCCACTTT. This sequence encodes CASRGQSYNSPLHF.

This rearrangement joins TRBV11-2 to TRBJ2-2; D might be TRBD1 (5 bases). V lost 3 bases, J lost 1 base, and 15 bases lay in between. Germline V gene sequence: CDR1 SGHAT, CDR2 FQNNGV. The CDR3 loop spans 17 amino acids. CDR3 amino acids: CASSLVWATGNTGELFF. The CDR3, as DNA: TGTGCCAGCAGCTTGGTTTGGGCTACAGGGAACACCGGGGAGCTGTTTTTT.

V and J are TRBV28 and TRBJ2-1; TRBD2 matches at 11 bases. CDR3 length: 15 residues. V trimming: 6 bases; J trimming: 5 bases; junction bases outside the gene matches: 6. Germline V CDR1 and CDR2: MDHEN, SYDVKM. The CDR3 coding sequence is TGTGCCAGCAGCCTCGGGACTAGCGGTCACAATGAGCAGTTCTTC. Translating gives CASSLGTSGHNEQFF.

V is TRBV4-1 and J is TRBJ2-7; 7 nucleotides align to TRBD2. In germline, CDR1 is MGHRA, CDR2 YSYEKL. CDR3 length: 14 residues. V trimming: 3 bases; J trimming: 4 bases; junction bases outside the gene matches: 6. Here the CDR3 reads CASSQSGAAYEQYF. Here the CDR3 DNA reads TGCGCCAGCAGCCAGAGCGGGGCTGCGTACGAGCAGTACTTC.

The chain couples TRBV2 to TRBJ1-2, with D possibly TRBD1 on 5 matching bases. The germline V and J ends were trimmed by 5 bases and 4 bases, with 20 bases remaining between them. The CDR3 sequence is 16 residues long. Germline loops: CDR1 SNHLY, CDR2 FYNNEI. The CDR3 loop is CASSSDFGDRAYGYTF. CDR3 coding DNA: TGTGCCAGCAGTAGTGATTTCGGTGACAGAGCCTATGGCTACACCTTC.

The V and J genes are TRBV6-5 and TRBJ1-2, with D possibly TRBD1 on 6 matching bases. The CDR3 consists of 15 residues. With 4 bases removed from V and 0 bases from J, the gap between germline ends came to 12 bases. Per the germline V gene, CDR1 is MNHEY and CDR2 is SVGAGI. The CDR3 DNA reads TGTGCCAGCAGTTTAGACAGGCCGGCTAACTATGGCTACACCTTC. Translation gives CASSLDRPANYGYTF.

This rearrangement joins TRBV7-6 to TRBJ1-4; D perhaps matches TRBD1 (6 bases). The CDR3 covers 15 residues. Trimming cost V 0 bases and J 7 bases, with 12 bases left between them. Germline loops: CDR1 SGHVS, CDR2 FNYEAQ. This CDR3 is CASSLAGAKSEKLFF. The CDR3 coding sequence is TGTGCCAGCAGCTTAGCGGGGGCGAAAAGTGAAAAACTGTTTTTT. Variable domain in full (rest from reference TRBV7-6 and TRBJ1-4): GAGVSQSPRYKVTKRGQDVALRCDPISGHVSLYWYRQALGQGPEFLTYFNYEAQQDKSGLPNDRFSAERPEGSISTLTIQRTEQRDSAMYRCASSLAGAKSEKLFFGSGTQLSVL.

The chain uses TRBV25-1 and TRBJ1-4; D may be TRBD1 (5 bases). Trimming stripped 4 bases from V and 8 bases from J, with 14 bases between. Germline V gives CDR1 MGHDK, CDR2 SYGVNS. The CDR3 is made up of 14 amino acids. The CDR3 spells CASSVRAGGEKLFF. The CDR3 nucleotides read TGTGCCAGCAGTGTGAGGGCCGGGGGGGAAAAACTGTTTTTT.

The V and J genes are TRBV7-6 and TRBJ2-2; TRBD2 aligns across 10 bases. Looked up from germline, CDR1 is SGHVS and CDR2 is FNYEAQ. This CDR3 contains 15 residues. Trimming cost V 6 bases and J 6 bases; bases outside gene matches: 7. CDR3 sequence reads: CASSSTSGISGELFF. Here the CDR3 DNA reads TGTGCCAGCAGTTCCACTAGCGGGATATCCGGGGAGCTGTTTTTT.

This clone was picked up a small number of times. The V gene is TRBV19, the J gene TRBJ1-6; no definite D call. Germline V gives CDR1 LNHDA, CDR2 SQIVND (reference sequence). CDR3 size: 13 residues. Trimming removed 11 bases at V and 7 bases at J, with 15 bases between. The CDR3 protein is CACKEGGNSPLHF. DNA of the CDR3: TGTGCCTGCAAGGAGGGCGGCAATTCACCCCTCCACTTT. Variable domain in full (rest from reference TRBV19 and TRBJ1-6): DGGITQSPKYLFRKEGQNVTLSCEQNLNHDAMYWYRQDPGQGLRLIYYSQIVNDFQKGDIAEGYSVSREKKESFPLTVTSAQKNPTAFYLCACKEGGNSPLHFGNGTRLTVT.